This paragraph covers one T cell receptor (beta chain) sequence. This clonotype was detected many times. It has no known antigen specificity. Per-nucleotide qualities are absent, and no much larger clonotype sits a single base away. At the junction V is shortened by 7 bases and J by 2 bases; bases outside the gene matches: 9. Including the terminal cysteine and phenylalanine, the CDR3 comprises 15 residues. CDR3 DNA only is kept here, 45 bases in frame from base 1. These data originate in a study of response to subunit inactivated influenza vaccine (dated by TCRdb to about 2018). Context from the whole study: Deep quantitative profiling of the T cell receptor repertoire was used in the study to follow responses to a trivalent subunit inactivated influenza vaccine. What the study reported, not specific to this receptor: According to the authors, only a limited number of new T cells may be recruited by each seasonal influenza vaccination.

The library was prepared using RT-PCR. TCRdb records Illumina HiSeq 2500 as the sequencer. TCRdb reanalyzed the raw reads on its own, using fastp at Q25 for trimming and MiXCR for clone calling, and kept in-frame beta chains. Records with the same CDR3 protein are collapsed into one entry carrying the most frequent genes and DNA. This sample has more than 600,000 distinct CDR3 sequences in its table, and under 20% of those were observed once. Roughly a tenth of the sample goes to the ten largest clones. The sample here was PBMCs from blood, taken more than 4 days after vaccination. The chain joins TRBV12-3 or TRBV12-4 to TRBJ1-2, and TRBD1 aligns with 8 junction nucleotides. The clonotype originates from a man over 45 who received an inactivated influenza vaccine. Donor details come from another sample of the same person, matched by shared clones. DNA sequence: TGTGCCAGCACCATCGGACAGGGACTAAACTATGGCTACACCTTC. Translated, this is CASTIGQGLNYGYTF.